One and the same sample provided the 32 T cell receptor beta chains below, sequenced in a study of blood T cell repertoires in COVID-19. Repertoires were generated with immunoSEQ multiplex PCR, while TCRdb's copy carries only in-frame clones and drops some. The sample holds about 160,000 clones, 80% to 90% seen once. Sequenced input: peripheral blood. Receptor source: a woman in her fifties or sixties who had recovered from COVID-19.

The gene calls are TRBV7-9 and TRBJ2-7; no definite D call. The CDR3 is 13 amino acids. Trimming stripped 6 bases from V and 0 bases from J, with 9 bases between. Germline lookup yields CDR1 SEHNR and CDR2 FQNEAQ (reference sequence). The CDR3 DNA sequence: TGTGCCAGCAGGGGCGTAAGCTCCTACGAGCAGTACTTC. Its translation: CASRGVSSYEQYF.

The gene calls are TRBV10-1 and TRBJ1-1, with 9 bases that match TRBD1. The trim removed 8 bases at V and 6 bases at J, leaving 10 bases unmatched. Germline CDR1 reads WNHNN; CDR2 reads SYGVQD (reference sequence). This CDR3 region has 14 residues. CDR3 bases: TGCGCCAGCGGCACGGGACAGGGAAAACCTGAAGCTTTCTTT. It is translated as CASGTGQGKPEAFF.

The chain has TRBV24-1 and TRBJ2-7; D is possibly TRBD1 (5 bases). The CDR3 is 12 residues long. Germline V CDR1 and CDR2: KGHDR, SFDVKD. The germline V and J ends were trimmed by 4 bases and 3 bases, with 6 bases remaining between them. The CDR3 DNA reads TGTGCCACCAGTGACCAGGGCTACGAGCAGTACTTC. Translation: CATSDQGYEQYF.

This rearrangement joins TRBV2 to TRBJ2-5, with 11 positions matching TRBD2. V lost 5 bases, J lost 3 bases, and 5 bases stayed unmatched. CDR3 size: 15 residues. Germline loops: CDR1 SNHLY, CDR2 FYNNEI. The CDR3 DNA reads as TGTGCCAGCAGTCCACTAGCGGGGGTCGAAGAGACCCAGTACTTC. This codes for CASSPLAGVEETQYF.

This chain uses TRBV14 with TRBJ1-2, with 12 bases aligning to TRBD1. CDR3 length: 16 residues. Looked up from germline, CDR1 is SGHDN and CDR2 is FVKESK. The J segment lost 4 bases and the V segment lost 1 base, leaving 4 bases of the junction unmatched. In DNA form, the CDR3 reads TGTGCCAGCAGCCAAGGGGGACAGGGGGCGACCTATGGCTACACCTTC. Encoded protein: CASSQGGQGATYGYTF.

The V and J genes are TRBV7-9 and TRBJ2-2; 8 bases match TRBD2. Germline CDR1 SEHNR, CDR2 FQNEAQ (reference sequence). This CDR3 contains 17 residues. The trim removed 4 bases at V and 6 bases at J, leaving 13 bases unmatched. CDR3 loop: CASSSPSRGGPPGELFF. The CDR3 nucleotides read TGTGCCAGCAGCTCCCCTTCCCGCGGGGGGCCACCCGGGGAGCTGTTTTTT. The full variable domain, rest sourced from reference TRBV7-9 and TRBJ2-2, is DTGVSQNPRHKITKRGQNVTFRCDPISEHNRLYWYRQTLGQGPEFLTYFQNEAQLEKSRLLSDRFSAERPKGSFSTLEIQRTEQGDSAMYLCASSSPSRGGPPGELFFGEGSRLTVL.

This clone was picked up a small number of times. The chain uses TRBV9 and TRBJ2-2; 8 nucleotides line up with TRBD2. V was pared by 4 bases and J by 6 bases, with 11 bases of the junction left unmatched. The CDR3 consists of 16 residues. Per the germline V gene, CDR1 is SGDLS and CDR2 is YYNGEE. CDR3 protein: CASSPGMGLGSGELFF. The CDR3 DNA follows: TGTGCCAGCAGCCCGGGCATGGGACTAGGGTCCGGGGAGCTGTTTTTT. Based on the CDR3 plus reference TRBV9 and TRBJ2-2, the full variable domain is DSGVTQTPKHLITATGQRVTLRCSPRSGDLSVYWYQQSLDQGLQFLIQYYNGEERAKGNILERFSAQQFPDLHSELNLSSLELGDSALYFCASSPGMGLGSGELFFGEGSRLTVL.

The chain uses TRBV5-1 and TRBJ1-1; 8 bases match TRBD1. The CDR3 is 16 residues long. Germline V gene data show CDR1 as SGHRS and CDR2 as YFSETQ. V dropped 3 bases and J dropped 2; count of bases not matched to a gene: 9. In DNA form, the CDR3 reads TGCGCCAGCAGCTACGCGATCGACAGGGGTAACACTGAAGCTTTCTTT. It codes for CASSYAIDRGNTEAFF.

V gene TRBV7-9 combines with J gene TRBJ1-1; D is ambiguous. Germline lookup yields CDR1 SEHNR and CDR2 FQNEAQ (reference sequence). The V end lost 1 base, the J end lost 6 bases, and 12 bases lay between the germline ends. This CDR3 is 14 amino acids long. CDR3 sequence reads: CASSLDGVRSEAFF. CDR3 coding DNA: TGTGCCAGCAGCTTAGACGGGGTAAGGTCTGAAGCTTTCTTT.

Notes on this clone: Additional DNA sequences in this sample encode the identical CDR3. The V and J genes are TRBV3-1 (or the pseudogene TRBV3-2) and TRBJ2-5; TRBD1 agrees at 7 bases. The germline gives CDR1 LGHDT, CDR2 YNNKEL (reference sequence). V was pared by 2 bases and J by 5 bases, with 5 bases of the junction left unmatched. This CDR3 has 14 residues. For the CDR3, the DNA is TGTGCCAGCAGCCAAAACAGGGGTGGGGAGACCCAGTACTTC. This gives the protein CASSQNRGGETQYF.

This chain joins TRBV2 and TRBJ2-5, with D perhaps matching TRBD2 (5 bases). The V gene lost 3 bases and the J gene lost 4 bases, with 15 bases spanning the gap. This CDR3 is built from 15 residues. The germline V gene has CDR1 SNHLY and CDR2 FYNNEI. The CDR3 spells CASSEYGVTGETQYF. In nucleotides, the CDR3 is TGTGCCAGCAGTGAGTACGGGGTGACCGGAGAGACCCAGTACTTC.

The rearrangement links TRBV5-1 to TRBJ2-2; 11 bases line up with TRBD2. Looked up from germline, CDR1 is SGHRS and CDR2 is YFSETQ. This CDR3 comprises 16 residues. Trimming took 3 bases from V and 7 from J; bases not matched to a gene: 8. The DNA for the CDR3 is TGCGCCAGCAGCTCCGGGACTAGCGGTAGGGGCGGGGAGCTGTTTTTT. It codes for CASSSGTSGRGGELFF.

V usage is TRBV28 and J usage is TRBJ2-1, with TRBD2 matching 11 bases. The length of the CDR3 is 15 residues. V shed 6 bases, J shed 4 bases, and the junction held 5 bases outside the gene matches. Germline V gene lookup returns CDR1 MDHEN and CDR2 SYDVKM. This chain's CDR3 is CASRVRLAGYNEQFF. CDR3 in DNA: TGTGCCAGCAGAGTAAGACTAGCGGGGTACAATGAGCAGTTCTTC.

The chain carries TRBV19 and TRBJ1-4; unclear D gene. V shed 4 bases and J shed 7 bases, with 13 bases lying between them. The CDR3 has 14 residues. CDR1 LNHDA and CDR2 SQIVND come from the germline V gene (reference sequence). In DNA form, the CDR3 reads TGTGCCAGTAGTAAAGCTGCTGTCCCTGAAAAACTGTTTTTT. Its translation is CASSKAAVPEKLFF.

The chain combines TRBV7-9 with TRBJ2-7; a possible D gene is TRBD1 (6 bases). Germline CDR1 is SEHNR and CDR2 is FQNEAQ (reference sequence). The CDR3 spans 13 residues. The V end lost 2 bases, the J end lost 4 bases, and 9 bases lay between the germline ends. The CDR3 loop reads CASSLLQGYEQYF. The CDR3 bases are TGTGCCAGCAGCTTATTACAGGGATACGAGCAGTACTTC. The full variable domain, its missing parts supplied by reference TRBV7-9 and TRBJ2-7, is DTGVSQNPRHKITKRGQNVTFRCDPISEHNRLYWYRQTLGQGPEFLTYFQNEAQLEKSRLLSDRFSAERPKGSFSTLEIQRTEQGDSAMYLCASSLLQGYEQYFGPGTRLTVT.

The chain carries TRBV5-1 and TRBJ2-1; TRBD2 might be the D (6 bases). The CDR3 consists of 16 residues. Looked up from germline, CDR1 is SGHRS and CDR2 is YFSETQ. The V end was cut by 6 bases, the J end by 3 bases, with 19 bases between. CDR3 in amino acids: CASIPSPGTDYNEQFF. DNA for the CDR3: TGCGCCAGCATCCCCTCCCCCGGGACTGACTACAATGAGCAGTTCTTC.

This chain connects TRBV5-8 to TRBJ2-1; 8 positions agree with TRBD2. This CDR3 comprises 17 residues. The junction had 16 bases not matched to a gene; V was cut back by 4 bases and J by 7 bases. In germline, CDR1 is SGHTS, CDR2 YDEGEE. DNA for the CDR3: TGTGCCAGCAGCCCGGACGGGGCTAGCGGGCTTGGAAATGAGCAGTTCTTC. Its translation is CASSPDGASGLGNEQFF. The variable domain in full, completed from reference TRBV5-8 and TRBJ2-1, reads EAGVTQSPTHLIKTRGQQATLRCSPISGHTSVYWYQQALGLGLQFLLWYDEGEERNRGNFPPRFSGRQFPNYSSELNVNALELEDSALYLCASSPDGASGLGNEQFFGPGTRLTVL.

V is TRBV2 and J is TRBJ1-5, with 8 bases lining up with TRBD1. There are 13 residues in the CDR3. The J segment lost 9 bases and the V segment lost 2 bases, leaving 3 bases of the junction unmatched. Germline CDR1 SNHLY, CDR2 FYNNEI. The CDR3 loop is CASSENRGMPQHF. DNA for the CDR3: TGTGCCAGCAGTGAAAACAGGGGGATGCCCCAGCATTTT.

The rearrangement links TRBV9 to TRBJ2-5; D ambiguous. This CDR3 contains 12 residues. With 3 bases removed from V and 5 bases from J, the gap between germline ends came to 8 bases. Germline CDR1 and CDR2: SGDLS and YYNGEE. CDR3 amino acids: CASSALGETQYF. CDR3 bases: TGTGCCAGCAGCGCCCTCGGGGAGACCCAGTACTTC.

V and J are TRBV5-4 and TRBJ2-5, with TRBD2 identical over 7 bases. With 5 bases clipped from V and 2 bases from J, the junction kept 0 bases outside the gene matches. The CDR3 sequence is 12 residues long. The germline V gene encodes CDR1 SGHNT and CDR2 YYREEE (reference sequence). The CDR3 sequence: CASRAGQETQYF. The CDR3 nucleotides read TGTGCCAGCAGAGCGGGGCAAGAGACCCAGTACTTC.

This sequence joins TRBV3-1 (or the pseudogene TRBV3-2) and TRBJ1-6; 7 bases agree with TRBD1. Trimming at V came to 4 bases and at J to 13 bases, leaving 4 bases not matched to a gene. The CDR3 runs to 12 residues. CDR1 LGHDT and CDR2 YNNKEL come from the germline V gene (reference sequence). As DNA, the CDR3 is TGTGCCAGCAGCCCCCGAGGGGGCCCCCTCCACTTT. Protein: CASSPRGGPLHF.

The chain's CDR3 is CASSLNTGAGNYGYTF. The CDR3 region has the DNA TGTGCCAGCTCACTGAATACAGGTGCTGGGAACTATGGCTACACCTTC. The chain couples TRBV18 to TRBJ1-2, with D possibly matching TRBD1 (5 bases). This CDR3 spans 16 amino acids. Germline values: CDR1 KGHSH, CDR2 LQKENI. V lost 4 bases to trimming and J lost 2 bases, with 17 bases between them.

This clone was observed once. The V call is TRBV5-1, the J call TRBJ1-5; 7 bases are a match to TRBD1. The CDR3 sequence is 14 residues long. The V gene end was trimmed by 4 bases and the J gene end by 2 bases; junction bases not matched to a gene: 3. Per germline, CDR1 SGHRS and CDR2 YFSETQ. CDR3 sequence: CASSPGTGNQPQHF. DNA for the CDR3: TGCGCCAGCAGCCCGGGGACAGGCAATCAGCCCCAGCATTTT.

V is TRBV5-5 and J is TRBJ1-6; D might be TRBD1 (5 bases). CDR1 SGHKS and CDR2 YYEKEE come from the germline V gene (reference sequence). With 4 bases removed from V and 9 bases from J, the gap between germline ends came to 11 bases. The CDR3 has 13 amino acids. CDR3 sequence: CASSRDSGSPLHF. The CDR3 region has the DNA TGTGCCAGCAGCCGGGACTCGGGTTCACCCCTCCACTTT. Variable domain in full (rest from reference TRBV5-5 and TRBJ1-6): DAGVTQSPTHLIKTRGQQVTLRCSPISGHKSVSWYQQVLGQGPQFIFQYYEKEERGRGNFPDRFSARQFPNYSSELNVNALLLGDSALYLCASSRDSGSPLHFGNGTRLTVT.

The chain has TRBV28 and TRBJ2-7; tentative D call: TRBD2 (6 bases). Germline V gene sequence: CDR1 MDHEN, CDR2 SYDVKM. The CDR3 is 13 amino acids. The germline V and J ends were trimmed by 1 base and 3 bases, with 7 bases remaining between them. The CDR3 region is CASSLYGGYEQYF. For the CDR3, the DNA is TGTGCCAGCAGTTTATACGGGGGCTACGAGCAGTACTTC.

The rearrangement links TRBV21-1 to TRBJ2-7; TRBD2 is taken as the D call from the table, unchecked against the DNA. TRBV21-1 constitutes a pseudogene. The CDR3 has 13 residues. CDR3 sequence reads: CASSLGTRDEQYF. CDR3 DNA sequence: TGTGCCAGCAGCTTGGGGACTAGGGACGAGCAGTACTTC.

V gene TRBV29-1 combines with J gene TRBJ1-2, with unresolved D. The CDR3 has 11 amino acids. V lost 5 bases to trimming and J lost 2 bases, with 6 bases between them. Germline CDR1 and CDR2: SQVTM and ANQGSEA. In DNA form, the CDR3 reads TGCAGCGTTAGACTGAACTATGGCTACACCTTC. Amino acid sequence: CSVRLNYGYTF.

The gene calls are TRBV5-1 and TRBJ2-2; the match to TRBD1 covers 9 bases. Germline CDR1 is SGHRS and CDR2 is YFSETQ. The CDR3 length is 15 residues. With V trimmed by 4 bases and J by 1 base, 2 bases remained unmatched. CDR3 in amino acids: CASSKDRGNTGELFF. The CDR3 bases are TGCGCCAGCAGCAAGGACAGGGGGAACACCGGGGAGCTGTTTTTT. Combining the CDR3 with reference TRBV5-1 and TRBJ2-2 gives the whole variable domain KAGVTQTPRYLIKTRGQQVTLSCSPISGHRSVSWYQQTPGQGLQFLFEYFSETQRNKGNFPGRFSGRQFSNSRSEMNVSTLELGDSALYLCASSKDRGNTGELFFGEGSRLTVL.

The CDR3 here is CATGQGLGNSPLHF. The CDR3 DNA sequence: TGTGCCACCGGACAGGGCCTCGGGAATTCACCCCTCCACTTT. The rearrangement uses TRBV28 and TRBJ1-6; 8 positions match TRBD1. The length of the CDR3 is 14 residues. Germline-derived CDR1 and CDR2 are MDHEN and SYDVKM. With V trimmed by 10 bases and J by 7 bases, 9 bases remained unmatched.

The rearrangement links TRBV27 to TRBJ1-2, with 7 bases that match TRBD1. This CDR3 has 13 residues. The germline gives CDR1 MNHEY, CDR2 SMNVEV (reference sequence). The V and J ends lost 4 bases and 8 bases, in that order; junction bases with no gene match: 7. The CDR3 DNA follows: TGTGCCAGCAGTTCAGACAGGGTAGGAGGCTACACCTTC. Translated: CASSSDRVGGYTF.

The V and J genes are TRBV6-5 and TRBJ1-2; D unresolved. The germline V gene encodes CDR1 MNHEY and CDR2 SVGAGI. V was shortened by 0 bases and J by 7 bases, with 9 bases between the two germline ends. The CDR3 has 13 residues. This chain's CDR3 is CASSYSSSGGYTF. The CDR3 coding sequence is TGTGCCAGCAGTTACTCATCGTCGGGTGGCTACACCTTC.

The genes are TRBV7-9 and TRBJ1-3, with D unclear. The V end lost 8 bases, the J end lost 0 bases, and 17 bases lay between the germline ends. The CDR3 extends over 16 amino acids. Germline CDR1 and CDR2: SEHNR and FQNEAQ (reference sequence). Here the CDR3 reads CASGLYRVGSGNTIYF. In DNA, the CDR3 is TGTGCCAGCGGCCTATACCGGGTTGGCTCTGGAAACACCATATATTTT. Full variable domain (outside the CDR3, taken from reference TRBV7-9 and TRBJ1-3): DTGVSQNPRHKITKRGQNVTFRCDPISEHNRLYWYRQTLGQGPEFLTYFQNEAQLEKSRLLSDRFSAERPKGSFSTLEIQRTEQGDSAMYLCASGLYRVGSGNTIYFGEGSWLTVV.